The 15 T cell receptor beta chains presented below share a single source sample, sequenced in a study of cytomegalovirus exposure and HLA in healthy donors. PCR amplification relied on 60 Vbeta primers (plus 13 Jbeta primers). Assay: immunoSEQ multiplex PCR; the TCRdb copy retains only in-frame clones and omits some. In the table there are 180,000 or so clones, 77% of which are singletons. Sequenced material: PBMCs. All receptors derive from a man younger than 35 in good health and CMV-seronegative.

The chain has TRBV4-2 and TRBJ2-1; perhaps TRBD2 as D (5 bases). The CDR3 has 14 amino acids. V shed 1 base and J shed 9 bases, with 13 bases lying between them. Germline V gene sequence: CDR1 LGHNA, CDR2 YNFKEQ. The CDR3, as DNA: TGTGCCAGCAGCCAAGGGGCTAGCCCTCTTGAGCAGTTCTTC. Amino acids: CASSQGASPLEQFF.

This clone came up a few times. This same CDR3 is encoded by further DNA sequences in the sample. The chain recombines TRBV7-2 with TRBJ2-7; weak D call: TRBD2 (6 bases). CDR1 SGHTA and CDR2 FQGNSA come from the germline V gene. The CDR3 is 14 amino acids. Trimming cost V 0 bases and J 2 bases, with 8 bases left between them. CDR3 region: CASSLAGGTYEQYF. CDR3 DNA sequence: TGTGCCAGCAGCTTAGCGGGGGGTACCTACGAGCAGTACTTC. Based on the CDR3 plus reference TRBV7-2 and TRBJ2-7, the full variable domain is GAGVSQSPSNKVTEKGKDVELRCDPISGHTALYWYRQSLGQGLEFLIYFQGNSAPDKSGLPSDRFSAERTGGSVSTLTIQRTQQEDSAVYLCASSLAGGTYEQYFGPGTRLTVT.

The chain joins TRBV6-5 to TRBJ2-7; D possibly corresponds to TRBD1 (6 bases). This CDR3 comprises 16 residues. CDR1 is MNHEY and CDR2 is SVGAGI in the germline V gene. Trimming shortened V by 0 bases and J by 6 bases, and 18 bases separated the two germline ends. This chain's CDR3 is CASSYSVVAGVGEQYF. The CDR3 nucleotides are TGTGCCAGCAGTTACTCCGTAGTTGCAGGGGTTGGCGAGCAGTACTTC.

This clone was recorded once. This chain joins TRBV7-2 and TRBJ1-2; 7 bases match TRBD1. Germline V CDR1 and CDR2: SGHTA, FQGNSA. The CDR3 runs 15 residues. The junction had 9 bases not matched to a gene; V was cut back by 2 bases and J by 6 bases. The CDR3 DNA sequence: TGTGCCAGCAGCTTAAGGTTGAGGGGGCTGAATGGCTACACCTTC. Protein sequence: CASSLRLRGLNGYTF.

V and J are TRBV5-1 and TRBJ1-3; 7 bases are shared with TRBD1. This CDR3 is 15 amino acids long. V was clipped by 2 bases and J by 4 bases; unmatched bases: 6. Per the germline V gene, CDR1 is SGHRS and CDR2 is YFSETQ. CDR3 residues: CASSLKTGSGNTIYF. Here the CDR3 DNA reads TGCGCCAGCAGCTTAAAGACAGGGTCCGGAAACACCATATATTTT.

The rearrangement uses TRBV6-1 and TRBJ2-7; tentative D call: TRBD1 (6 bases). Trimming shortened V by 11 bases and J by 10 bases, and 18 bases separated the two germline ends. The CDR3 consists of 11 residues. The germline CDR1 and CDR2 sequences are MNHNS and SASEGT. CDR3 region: CAARQQGIQYF. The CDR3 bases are TGTGCCGCCCGACAGCAGGGGATACAGTACTTC.

CDR3 region: CASSPRFSVSSGANVLTF. The CDR3 coding sequence is TGCGCCAGCAGCCCCCGATTTAGCGTGAGCTCTGGGGCCAACGTCCTGACTTTC. This chain connects TRBV4-3 to TRBJ2-6; possibly TRBD2 for D (5 bases). This CDR3 has 18 amino acids. V lost 4 bases and J 0 bases, leaving 16 bases between the germline ends. The germline V gene has CDR1 LGHNA and CDR2 YSLEER.

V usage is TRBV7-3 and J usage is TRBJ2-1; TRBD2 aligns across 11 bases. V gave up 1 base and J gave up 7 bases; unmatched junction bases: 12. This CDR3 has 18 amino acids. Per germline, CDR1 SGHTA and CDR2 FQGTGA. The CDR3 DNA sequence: TGTGCCAGCAGCTTAAAGTCCCCCGGCATAGCGGGGGGGAATGAGCAGTTCTTC. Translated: CASSLKSPGIAGGNEQFF.

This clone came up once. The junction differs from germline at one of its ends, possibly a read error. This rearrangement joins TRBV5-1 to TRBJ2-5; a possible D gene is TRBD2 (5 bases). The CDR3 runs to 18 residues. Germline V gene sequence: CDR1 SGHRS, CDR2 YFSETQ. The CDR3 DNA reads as TGCGCCAGCGGCTTGGCCAACCCCCCGAGGTCGAGGGAAGAGACCCAGTACTTC. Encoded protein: CASGLANPPRSREETQYF.

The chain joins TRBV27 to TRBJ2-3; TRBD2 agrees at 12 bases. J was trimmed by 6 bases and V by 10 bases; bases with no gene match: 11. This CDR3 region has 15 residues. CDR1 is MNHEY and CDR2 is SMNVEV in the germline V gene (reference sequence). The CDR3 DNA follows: TGTGCCACCAACCCTTCGGGGACTAGCGGGGATACGCAGTATTTT. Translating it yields CATNPSGTSGDTQYF.

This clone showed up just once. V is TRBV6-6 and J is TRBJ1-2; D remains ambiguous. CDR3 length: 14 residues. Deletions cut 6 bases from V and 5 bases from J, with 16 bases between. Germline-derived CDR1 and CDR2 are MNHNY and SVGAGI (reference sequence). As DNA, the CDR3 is TGTGCCAGCAGGTTCGAGAGGGTAGGGTATGGCTACACCTTC. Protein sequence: CASRFERVGYGYTF.

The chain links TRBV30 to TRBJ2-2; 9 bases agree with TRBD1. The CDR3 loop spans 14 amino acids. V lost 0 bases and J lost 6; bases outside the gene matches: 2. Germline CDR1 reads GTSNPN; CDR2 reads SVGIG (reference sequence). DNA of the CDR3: TGTGCCTGGAGTGTACAGGGGGCTGCCGGGGAGCTGTTTTTT. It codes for CAWSVQGAAGELFF.

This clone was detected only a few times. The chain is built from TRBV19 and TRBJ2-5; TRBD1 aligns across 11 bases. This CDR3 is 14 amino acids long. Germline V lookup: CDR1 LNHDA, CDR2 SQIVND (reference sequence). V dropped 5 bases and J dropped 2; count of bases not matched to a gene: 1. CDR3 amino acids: CASSRDRGQETQYF. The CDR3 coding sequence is TGTGCCAGTAGTCGGGACAGGGGGCAAGAGACCCAGTACTTC.

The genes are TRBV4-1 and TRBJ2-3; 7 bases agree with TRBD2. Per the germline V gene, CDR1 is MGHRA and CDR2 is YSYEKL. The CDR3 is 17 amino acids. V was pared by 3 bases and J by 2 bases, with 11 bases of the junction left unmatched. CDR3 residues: CASSHGPSSGVTDTQYF. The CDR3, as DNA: TGCGCCAGCAGCCACGGGCCCTCTAGCGGTGTCACAGATACGCAGTATTTT.

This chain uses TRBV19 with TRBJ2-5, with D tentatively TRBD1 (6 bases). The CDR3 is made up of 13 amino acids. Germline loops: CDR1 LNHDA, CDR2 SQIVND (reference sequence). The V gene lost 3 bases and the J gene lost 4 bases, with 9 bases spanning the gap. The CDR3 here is CASSMTGPETQYF. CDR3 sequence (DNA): TGTGCCAGTAGTATGACAGGTCCAGAGACCCAGTACTTC.